The sample holds a few counts of the clone carrying this T cell receptor beta chain. TCRdb re-called the RT-PCR reads with MiXCR, one entry per CDR3 protein. The profile shows 500,000 to 550,000 distinct CDR3 sequences, around 21% of them singletons. This CDR3 comprises 12 residues. V was pared by 8 bases and J by 3 bases, with 11 bases between. These data are taken from a study of response to subunit inactivated influenza vaccine. This sample was shared with a second study, whose subject was T cells expressing NK-cell markers. From that study: 5'RACE template switching built TCR beta cDNA with unique molecular identifiers. Serological testing identified most of the eight sequenced donors as HCMV-seropositive and one as seronegative. The CD3+CD56-NKG2C+ fraction of several donors was also led by these clonotypes. Whether expanded NKG2C-expressing T cell clones recognize HCMV is unknown.

The rearrangement joins TRBV12-3 or TRBV12-4 to TRBJ2-7; perhaps TRBD2 as D (6 bases). The TCR comes from a man aged 50 or older who received an inactivated influenza vaccine. The input for sequencing was CD4+ T cells sorted from PBMCs, taken roughly 12 days after vaccination. The CDR3 sequence: CASGRDRYEQYF. CDR3 coding DNA: TGTGCCAGCGGGCGGGACCGCTACGAGCAGTACTTC.